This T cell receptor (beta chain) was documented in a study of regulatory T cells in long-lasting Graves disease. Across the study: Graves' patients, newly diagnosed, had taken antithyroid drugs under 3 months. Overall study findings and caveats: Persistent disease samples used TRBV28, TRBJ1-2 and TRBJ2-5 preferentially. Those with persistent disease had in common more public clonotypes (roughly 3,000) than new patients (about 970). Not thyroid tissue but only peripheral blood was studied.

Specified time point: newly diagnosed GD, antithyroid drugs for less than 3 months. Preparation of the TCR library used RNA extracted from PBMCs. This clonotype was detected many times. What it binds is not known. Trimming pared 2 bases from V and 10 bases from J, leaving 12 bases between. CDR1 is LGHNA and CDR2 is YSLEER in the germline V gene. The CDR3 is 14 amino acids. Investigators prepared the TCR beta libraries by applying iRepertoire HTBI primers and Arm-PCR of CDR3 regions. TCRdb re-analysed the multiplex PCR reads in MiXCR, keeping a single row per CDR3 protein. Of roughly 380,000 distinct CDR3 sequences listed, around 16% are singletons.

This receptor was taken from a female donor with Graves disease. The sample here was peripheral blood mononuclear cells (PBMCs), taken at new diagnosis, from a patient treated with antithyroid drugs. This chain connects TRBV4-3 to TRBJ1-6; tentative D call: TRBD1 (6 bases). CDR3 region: CASSQSGVSSPLHF. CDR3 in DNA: TGCGCCAGCAGCCAATCAGGGGTATCGTCACCCCTCCACTTT.